A single sample is the source of the 4 T cell receptor beta chains below, sequenced in a study of blood T cell repertoires in COVID-19. Produced via immunoSEQ multiplex PCR; TCRdb's table is partial and in-frame only. The sample holds about 110,000 clones, around 80% seen once. The sequencing input was peripheral blood. Receptors originate from a man older than 75 with COVID-19, enrolled during active disease.

V is TRBV19 and J is TRBJ1-5; D not certain. The CDR3 contains 15 residues. V was pared by 0 bases and J by 0 bases, with 6 bases between. CDR1 is LNHDA, CDR2 SQIVND, per germline (reference sequence). CDR3 DNA: TGTGCCAGTAGTATAGACAGATTTAGCAATCAGCCCCAGCATTTT. It codes for CASSIDRFSNQPQHF.

The CDR3 reads CASSLRGLAMNTGELFF. CDR3 DNA sequence: TGTGCCAGCAGCCTAAGGGGACTAGCGATGAACACCGGGGAGCTGTTTTTT. The V and J genes are TRBV2 and TRBJ2-2; 10 bases match TRBD2. V dropped 6 bases and J dropped 1; count of bases not matched to a gene: 8. The length of the CDR3 is 17 residues. Germline assignment: CDR1 SNHLY and CDR2 FYNNEI.

The chain has TRBV11-3 and TRBJ2-3; perhaps TRBD2 as D (6 bases). Germline V CDR1 and CDR2: SGHNT, YENEEA. Trimming took off 1 base at V and 3 bases at J, with 17 bases between the two ends. There are 17 residues in the CDR3. The CDR3 spells CASSLGGRREVTDTQYF. CDR3 sequence (DNA): TGTGCCAGCAGCTTAGGAGGGCGGAGGGAGGTGACAGATACGCAGTATTTT.

The chain recombines TRBV7-2 with TRBJ2-7; D uncertain. CDR1 and CDR2 from the germline V gene are SGHTA and FQGNSA. Between the trimmed V and J ends, which lost 5 bases and 6 bases, there was a span of 23 bases. This CDR3 is built from 16 residues. CDR3 coding DNA: TGTGCCAGCAGCCCCCAACATGCCGTCCGCTCTAGCGAGCAGTACTTC. This encodes CASSPQHAVRSSEQYF.